This entry lists 8 T cell receptor beta chains sequenced from one sample in a study of cytomegalovirus exposure and HLA in healthy donors. The PCR made use of 60 Vbeta and 13 Jbeta primers. Only in-frame clones appear in the TCRdb table, and some are missing; sequencing was by immunoSEQ multiplex PCR. The repertoire has approximately 300,000 clones, roughly 80% of them found once; the top ten carry about 0.29%. Material: PBMCs. Receptor source: a girl aged 2 to 10 in good health and CMV-seronegative.

The chain is built from TRBV6-5 and TRBJ2-7, with D perhaps TRBD1 (5 bases). V lost 4 bases and J 3 bases, leaving 13 bases between the germline ends. The CDR3 loop spans 14 amino acids. CDR1 is MNHEY and CDR2 is SVGAGI in the germline V gene. This CDR3 reads CASSSLGAFYEQYF. CDR3 nucleotides: TGTGCCAGCAGTTCTCTAGGGGCATTCTACGAGCAGTACTTC.

This chain connects TRBV7-6 to TRBJ2-7, with 12 bases lining up with TRBD1. The ends lost 5 bases at V and 7 bases at J; junction bases unmatched: 12. The length of the CDR3 is 16 residues. The V gene's germline CDR1 is SGHVS and CDR2 FNYEAQ. CDR3 sequence (DNA): TGTGCCAGCAGCCCGAGACCGGGACAGGGGGCGAGGGAGCAGTACTTC. Residues: CASSPRPGQGAREQYF.

This sequence joins TRBV7-3 and TRBJ1-1; D is perhaps TRBD1 (5 bases). The CDR3 has 15 residues. Trimming took off 0 bases at V and 5 bases at J, with 13 bases between the two ends. Germline loops: CDR1 SGHTA, CDR2 FQGTGA. CDR3 sequence: CASSLTGQGRTEAFF. DNA of the CDR3: TGTGCCAGCAGCTTAACGGGGCAGGGTCGGACTGAAGCTTTCTTT. The complete variable domain, with remaining parts taken from reference TRBV7-3 and TRBJ1-1, reads GAGVSQTPSNKVTEKGKYVELRCDPISGHTALYWYRQSLGQGPEFLIYFQGTGAADDSGLPNDRFFAVRPEGSVSTLKIQRTERGDSAVYLCASSLTGQGRTEAFFGQGTRLTVV.

The chain links TRBV11-3 to TRBJ2-7; D not resolved. The germline V gene encodes CDR1 SGHNT and CDR2 YENEEA. Trimming stripped 6 bases from V and 3 bases from J, with 9 bases between. CDR3 size: 12 residues. This chain's CDR3 is CASRSIDYEQYF. In DNA form, the CDR3 reads TGTGCCAGCAGATCTATTGACTACGAGCAGTACTTC.

The chain couples TRBV18 to TRBJ2-3; 13 bases map to TRBD2. The J segment lost 3 bases and the V segment lost 2 bases, leaving 2 bases of the junction unmatched. From germline, CDR1 is KGHSH and CDR2 LQKENI. This CDR3 region has 16 residues. In nucleotides, the CDR3 is TGTGCCAGCTCACCAAAACTAGCGGGAGGGACAGATACGCAGTATTTT. Protein product: CASSPKLAGGTDTQYF.

This chain uses TRBV5-1 with TRBJ1-3; TRBD1 agrees at 9 bases. V was clipped by 3 bases and J by 0 bases; unmatched bases: 13. In germline, CDR1 is SGHRS, CDR2 YFSETQ. The CDR3 covers 19 residues. For the CDR3, the DNA is TGCGCCAGCAGCTGGTACCCGACAGGGGGAACCCCCTCTGGAAACACCATATATTTT. This sequence encodes CASSWYPTGGTPSGNTIYF.

The CDR3 spells CSVGGGYFYEQYF. CDR3 sequence (DNA): TGCAGCGTCGGGGGAGGGTACTTCTACGAGCAGTACTTC. J is TRBJ2-7 and V is TRBV29-1, with 7 nucleotides matching TRBD2. The CDR3 spans 13 residues. V was clipped by 6 bases and J by 3 bases; unmatched bases: 8. Looked up from germline, CDR1 is SQVTM and CDR2 is ANQGSEA.

This clone appeared once. The chain has TRBV4-1 and TRBJ1-2, with 11 positions matching TRBD1. The J segment lost 0 bases and the V segment lost 3 bases, leaving 3 bases of the junction unmatched. The CDR3 has 16 amino acids. Germline CDR1 is MGHRA and CDR2 is YSYEKL. The CDR3 DNA follows: TGCGCCAGCAGCCACCCGGGACAGGGGGCTAACTATGGCTACACCTTC. Encoded protein: CASSHPGQGANYGYTF.